This TCR beta chain emerged from a study of untreated major depressive disorder (dated by TCRdb to the late 2010s). Regarding the study in general: In this cross-sectional case-control comparison, antidepressant-free major depressive disorder patients and individually matched non-depressed controls were compared on T cell phenotype and TCR repertoire. Differences in Vbeta 5.1, Vbeta 11 and Vbeta 22 usage observed by flow cytometry in the whole cohort were followed up by sequencing. The paper as a whole reports these results and caveats: In the sequencing data, TRBV25-01 and TRBV02-01 usage matched the flow-cytometry pattern without reaching statistical significance. The top five TRBV05-01 clones in every sequenced subject were all private clones. Strict matching and exclusion criteria produced a comparatively small study sample, limiting generalizability of findings. For the sequencing comparisons, planned one-tailed tests were run on just three Vbeta families that had been chosen in advance. Sequencing confirmed higher TRBV05-01 (Vbeta 5.1) usage among CD4+ T cells of depressed patients than controls, with p = 0.040 in a one-tailed test.

Reading from cysteine to phenylalanine, the CDR3 counts 16 amino acids. CDR3 DNA is the only sequence kept; it has 48 bases, read in frame from the first base. V and J are truncated by 3 bases and 0 bases respectively, leaving an intervening sequence of 12 bases. The germline V gene sets CDR1 to MGHRA and CDR2 to YSYEKL. Comments on this clone: Its antigen target is currently unknown. No clone much larger than this one lies a single base away; base qualities are absent.

The Qiagen DNeasy Blood and Tissue Kit was used to extract total genomic DNA from purified CD4+ T cells. The TCRbeta CDR3 region, defined according to IMGT, was amplified and sequenced using immunoSEQ immunosequencing protocols. Under the source paper's analysis protocol: Preprocessing of raw sequence data for PCR and sequencing error correction was performed by the immunoSEQ service. After being loaded into the immunoSEQ Analyzer, the data underwent further analysis with VDJtools v1.0.7. The paired Wilcoxon signed-rank test was used to test for differences between patients and controls. Here the immuneACCESS table is served through TCRdb, limited to in-frame sequences with V and J called. Missing clones are a known gap in these copies; in checked studies unresolved V genes cover under half, and the rest lacks a known reason. V and J calls and clone size follow that table, whereas D and trimming were derived from the DNA. This sample comprises 20,000 to 25,000 clones, just under 90% of them detected only once. Under 0.6% of the sample rests with the top ten.

Each depressed patient was matched pairwise with a non-depressed control on sex, age, current smoking status and body mass index. All participants were of European descent. Controls scored 5 or less on the Quick Inventory of Depressive Symptoms-Self Report and had no mood disorder, either currently or at any point in their lifetime. Participants were excluded if they had major medical conditions, Axis I/II comorbidities, regular medication or illicit drug use, or weekly alcohol intake above 100 g. Approximately 29 ml of peripheral blood was collected into EDTA tubes from each participant. Magnetic negative selection with the BD IMag Human CD4 T Lymphocyte Enrichment Set was used to purify CD4+ T cells from thawed PBMCs. A purity of about 95% was typically achieved with the CD4+ enrichment method, as confirmed by flow cytometry. A subgroup of about five case-control pairs, selected blind to chemokine receptor expression and flow-cytometric repertoire skewing results, was subjected to TCRbeta sequencing. All blood samples were drawn in the morning at 8:00 a.m., and PBMCs were separated by Ficoll-Hypaque gradient centrifugation. PBMCs were gradually cooled to -80 degrees C for cryopreservation and then kept in liquid nitrogen until assay.

Sequencing was performed on CD4+ T cells from PBMCs. The rearrangement joined TRBV4-1 to TRBJ2-1; no D segment can be confidently identified. The sequence derives from a woman in her 40s in good health. The encoded CDR3 is CASSHPARSSYNEQFF. The nucleotide sequence reads TGCGCCAGCAGCCATCCAGCTAGAAGCTCCTACAATGAGCAGTTCTTC.